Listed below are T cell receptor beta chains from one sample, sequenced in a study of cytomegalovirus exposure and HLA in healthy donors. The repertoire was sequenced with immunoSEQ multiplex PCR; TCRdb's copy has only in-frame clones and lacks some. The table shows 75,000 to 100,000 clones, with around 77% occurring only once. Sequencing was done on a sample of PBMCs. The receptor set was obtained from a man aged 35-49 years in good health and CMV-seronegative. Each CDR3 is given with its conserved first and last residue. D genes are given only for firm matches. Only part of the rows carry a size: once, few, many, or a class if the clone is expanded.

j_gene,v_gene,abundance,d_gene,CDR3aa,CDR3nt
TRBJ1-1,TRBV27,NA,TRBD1,CASGTGETEAFF,TGTGCCAGCGGGACAGGGGAGACTGAAGCTTTCTTT
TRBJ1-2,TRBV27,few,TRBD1,CASSPRDRATYGYTF,TGTGCCAGCAGTCCCCGGGACAGGGCCACCTATGGCTACACCTTC
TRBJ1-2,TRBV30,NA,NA,CAWSATGKGYTF,TGTGCCTGGAGTGCAACAGGGAAAGGCTACACCTTC
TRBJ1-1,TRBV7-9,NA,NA,CASSLARGFSEAFF,TGTGCCAGCAGCTTAGCGCGAGGGTTCTCTGAAGCTTTCTTT
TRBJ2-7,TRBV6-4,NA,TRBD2,CASSVCFGTSGSLYFYEQYF,TGTGCCAGCAGTGTTTGTTTCGGGACTAGCGGGAGCCTATACTTCTACGAGCAGTACTTC
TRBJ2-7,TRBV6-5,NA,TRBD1,CASRGSGGWDEQYF,TGTGCCAGTCGGGGTTCAGGGGGCTGGGACGAGCAGTACTTC
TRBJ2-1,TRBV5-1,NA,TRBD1,CASSRSIVGQGMEEGQFF,TGCGCCAGCAGCCGATCGATAGTGGGACAGGGTATGGAGGAAGGGCAGTTCTTC
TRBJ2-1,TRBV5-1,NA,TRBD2,CASSWGLAGLYNEQFF,TGCGCCAGCAGCTGGGGACTAGCGGGCCTCTACAATGAGCAGTTCTTC
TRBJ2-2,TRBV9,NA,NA,CASSAGNTGELFF,TGTGCCAGCAGCGCGGGGAACACCGGGGAGCTGTTTTTT
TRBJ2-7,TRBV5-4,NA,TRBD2,CASSSRSGGPYEQYF,TGTGCCAGCAGCTCTCGTAGCGGGGGGCCCTACGAGCAGTACTTC
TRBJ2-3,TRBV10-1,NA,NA,CASSDGGRGSTDTQYF,TGCGCCAGCAGTGATGGCGGGCGGGGATCCACAGATACGCAGTATTTT
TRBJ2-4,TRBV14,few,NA,CASSPAGSRAKNIQYF,TGTGCCAGCAGCCCAGCAGGGTCGAGGGCCAAAAACATTCAGTACTTC
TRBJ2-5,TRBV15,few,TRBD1,CATSVGTGQETQYF,TGTGCCACCAGCGTCGGGACAGGACAAGAGACCCAGTACTTC
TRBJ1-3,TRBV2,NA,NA,CASSVPGPSGNTIYF,TGTGCCAGCAGTGTTCCAGGGCCGTCTGGAAACACCATATATTTT
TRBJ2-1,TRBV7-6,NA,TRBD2,CASSHTLGTKQFF,TGTGCCAGCAGCCATACCCTGGGGACTAAGCAGTTCTTC
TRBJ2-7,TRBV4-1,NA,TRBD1,CASSQGTGNSYEQYF,TGCGCCAGCAGCCAAGGGACAGGGAACTCCTACGAGCAGTACTTC
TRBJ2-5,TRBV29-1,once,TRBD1,CSVVTPRGRQETQYF,TGCAGCGTTGTGACCCCCAGGGGGAGACAAGAGACCCAGTACTTC
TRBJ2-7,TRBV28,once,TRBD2,CASLGWTSSYEQYF,TGTGCCAGTCTCGGTTGGACTAGCTCCTACGAGCAGTACTTC
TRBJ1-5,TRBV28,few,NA,CASSFLGQPRYSNQPQHF,TGTGCCAGCAGTTTTCTTGGACAGCCAAGATATAGCAATCAGCCCCAGCATTTT
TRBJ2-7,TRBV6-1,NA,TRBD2,CASSEAPGSRLAGNEQYF,TGTGCCAGCAGTGAAGCGCCCGGGTCGAGACTAGCGGGTAACGAGCAGTACTTC
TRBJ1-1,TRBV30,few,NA,CAWSVIGQGIVNTEAFF,TGTGCCTGGAGTGTAATTGGGCAGGGGATCGTGAACACTGAAGCTTTCTTT
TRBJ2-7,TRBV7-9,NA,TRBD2,CASSRGLAGTVDEQYF,TGTGCCAGCAGCCGAGGACTAGCGGGGACGGTCGACGAGCAGTACTTC
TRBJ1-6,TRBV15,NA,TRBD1,CATSRNKGQGHSPLHF,TGTGCCACCAGCCGAAATAAGGGACAGGGGCATTCACCCCTCCACTTT
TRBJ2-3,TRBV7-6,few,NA,CASSFIRDTQYF,TGTGCCAGCAGCTTTATCAGGGATACGCAGTATTTT
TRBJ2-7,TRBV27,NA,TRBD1,CASSRKSTGTGGREQYF,TGTGCCAGCAGCCGTAAGAGTACCGGGACAGGGGGCCGGGAGCAGTACTTC
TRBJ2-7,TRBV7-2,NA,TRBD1,CASSLSGTGSAYEQYF,TGTGCCAGCAGCTTGTCCGGGACAGGGTCCGCCTACGAGCAGTACTTC
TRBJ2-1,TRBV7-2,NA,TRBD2,CASTPLAGAGEQFF,TGTGCCAGCACCCCTCTAGCGGGAGCGGGGGAGCAGTTCTTC
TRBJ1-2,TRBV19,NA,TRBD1,CASSGQDYGYTF,TGTGCCAGTAGTGGACAGGACTATGGCTACACCTTC
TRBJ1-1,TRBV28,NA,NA,CASSLRLMNTEAFF,TGTGCCAGCAGTTTGAGACTCATGAACACTGAAGCTTTCTTT
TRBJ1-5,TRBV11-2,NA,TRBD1,CASSSTTGSGQPQHF,TGTGCCAGCAGCTCGACGACAGGGTCGGGTCAGCCCCAGCATTTT
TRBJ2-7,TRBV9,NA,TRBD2,CASSVALAGEQYF,TGTGCCAGCAGCGTAGCCCTAGCGGGCGAGCAGTACTTC
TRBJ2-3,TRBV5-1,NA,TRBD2,CASSHGTSGRDTQYF,TGCGCCAGCAGCCACGGGACTAGCGGGCGGGATACGCAGTATTTT
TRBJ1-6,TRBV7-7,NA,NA,CASSSGGGNSPLHF,TGTGCTAGCAGCTCGGGCGGCGGGAATTCACCCCTCCACTTT
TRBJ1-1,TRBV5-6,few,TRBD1,CASSSQTGSFTEAFF,TGTGCCAGCAGCTCGCAGACAGGGAGTTTTACTGAAGCTTTCTTT
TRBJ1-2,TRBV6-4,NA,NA,CASSEEGTNYGYTF,TGTGCCAGCAGTGAAGAGGGCACTAACTATGGCTACACCTTC
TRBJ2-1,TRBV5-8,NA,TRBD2,CARSRLAGDYNEQFF,TGTGCCAGAAGCCGCCTAGCGGGAGACTACAATGAGCAGTTCTTC
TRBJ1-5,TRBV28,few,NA,CASSSHRVTQPQHF,TGTGCCAGCAGTTCCCACAGGGTGACTCAGCCCCAGCATTTT
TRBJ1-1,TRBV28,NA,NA,CASYLLTGRNTEAFF,TGTGCCAGCTACCTTTTGACAGGCCGGAACACTGAAGCTTTCTTT
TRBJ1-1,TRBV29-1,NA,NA,CSVDLGGGTEAFF,TGCAGCGTTGATTTAGGGGGTGGCACTGAAGCTTTCTTT
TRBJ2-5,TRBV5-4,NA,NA,CASSSGLGGRETQYF,TGTGCCAGCAGCTCGGGTTTGGGGGGACGGGAGACCCAGTACTTC
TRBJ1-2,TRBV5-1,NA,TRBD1,CASSSTGTGNAYTF,TGCGCCAGCAGCTCTACCGGGACAGGGAATGCCTACACCTTC
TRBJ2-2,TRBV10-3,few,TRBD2,CAIRGTSGSNTGELFF,TGTGCCATCAGAGGGACTAGCGGGTCGAACACCGGGGAGCTGTTTTTT
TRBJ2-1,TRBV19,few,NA,CASSKPSGRRAGNEQFF,TGTGCCAGTAGTAAACCCTCGGGGCGGAGGGCCGGGAATGAGCAGTTCTTC
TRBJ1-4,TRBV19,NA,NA,CASSISVNEKLFF,TGTGCCAGTAGTATCTCGGTTAATGAAAAACTGTTTTTT
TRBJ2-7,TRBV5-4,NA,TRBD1,CASRGQGGYEQYF,TGTGCCAGCAGAGGACAGGGGGGCTACGAGCAGTACTTC
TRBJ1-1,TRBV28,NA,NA,CASSLSSRGAEAFF,TGTGCCAGCAGTTTATCTAGCAGGGGAGCTGAAGCTTTCTTT
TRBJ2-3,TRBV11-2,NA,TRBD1,CASSSPRGQITDTQYF,TGTGCCAGCAGCTCGCCCAGGGGGCAGATCACAGATACGCAGTATTTT
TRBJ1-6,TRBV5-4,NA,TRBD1,CASSLGGRGTSPLHF,TGTGCCAGCAGCTTGGGGGGCAGGGGGACTTCACCCCTCCACTTT
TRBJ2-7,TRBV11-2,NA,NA,CASSLDPGSYEQYF,TGTGCCAGCAGCTTAGATCCAGGCAGCTACGAGCAGTACTTC